This T cell receptor beta chain is from a study of beta chain features in type 1 diabetes. Every bit of the isolated RNA underwent reverse transcription, so sequencing read expressed TCRB transcripts. Assay: immunoSEQ multiplex PCR; the TCRdb copy retains only in-frame clones and omits some. The data show around 500,000 clones, about 10% seen once. CDR1 and CDR2 (germline): KGHSH, LQKENI. The CDR3 runs 14 residues. Trimming cost V 2 bases and J 5 bases, with 12 bases left between them. This clone was detected a few times. The sequenced material came from naive CD4+ T cells from blood. The receptor comes from a woman under 30 in good health. The rearrangement uses TRBV18 and TRBJ2-5; perhaps TRBD1 as D (5 bases). In DNA, the CDR3 is TGTGCCAGCTCACCAAGGGGCGTCGGGGAGACCCAGTACTTC. Protein product: CASSPRGVGETQYF.